The present T cell receptor beta chain was sequenced within a study of blood T cells in healthy people across ages. Broader study findings: Aged donors had fewer naive CD4+ cells and lower diversity than long-lived donors. A roughly linear age-dependent decrease characterized TCR beta diversity per million T cells. Shifts in expanded clonotypes may have been confounded by donor CMV status, which was unknown.

Trimming stripped 2 bases from V and 2 bases from J, with 19 bases between. The CDR3 spans 17 residues. The germline CDR1 and CDR2 sequences are MDHEN and SYDVKM. A second PCR, run for about 6 to 12 cycles, used a sample-barcoded 5' primer plus a J-beta primer mix. TCRdb re-analysed the 5' RACE reads in MiXCR, keeping a single row per CDR3 protein. The sample has around 1,900,000 distinct CDR3 sequences; roughly two fifths are singletons. This clonotype came up a few times. Its cognate antigen is unknown. A minimum of 6.5 million PBMCs was isolated per sample. The origin of this receptor is a human donor in good health. The rearrangement links TRBV28 to TRBJ2-7; D gene unclear. The specimen was blood. The CDR3 DNA follows: TGTGCCAGCAGTTTACACAGCACCCCCGGTCTAGCCTACGAGCAGTACTTC. Translation gives CASSLHSTPGLAYEQYF. Together with reference TRBV28 and TRBJ2-7, the CDR3 gives the full variable domain: DVKVTQSSRYLVKRTGEKVFLECVQDMDHENMFWYRQDPGLGLRLIYFSYDVKMKEKGDIPEGYSVSREKKERFSLILESASTNQTSMYLCASSLHSTPGLAYEQYFGPGTRLTVT.